This TCR beta chain was captured by sequencing in a study of identifying expanded T cells in peripheral blood. Overall study results and limits: Over about two and four weeks, about 15 and 18 clones changed, versus 1.2 between replicates. Across healthy donors, higher total template counts meant significantly greater roughly two-week count variance.

The repertoire was sequenced with immunoSEQ multiplex PCR; TCRdb's copy has only in-frame clones and lacks some. The sample includes roughly 130,000 clones, 70% to 90% of them seen just once. Collection occurred without any documented infections or immune events in donors. The V end was cut by 0 bases, the J end by 0 bases, with 18 bases between. CDR1 is LGHNA and CDR2 is YNFKEQ in the germline V gene. CDR3 length equals 19 residues. In regard to this clone: What it binds is unknown.

The sample was blood. The chain links TRBV4-2 to TRBJ2-1; tentative D call: TRBD2 (5 bases). The sequence derives from a person between 18 and 75 years old in good health. This CDR3 reads CASSQDLDLGLNSYNEQFF. The CDR3 DNA reads TGTGCCAGCAGCCAAGACCTGGACCTCGGACTTAACTCCTACAATGAGCAGTTCTTC.